Each of the 31 T cell receptor beta chains below was sequenced from the same sample in a study of CD8 T cells in ankylosing spondylitis. Whole-study results and caveats: Among TCR beta sequences, a motif of several highly homologous variants appeared characteristic of ankylosing spondylitis blood.

TCRdb passed the 5' RACE reads through MiXCR, listing each CDR3 protein once. The sample has roughly 490,000 distinct CDR3 sequences; roughly 5% are singletons. Their antigen targets remain unknown. Sequencing was carried out using blood, either unsorted or a sorted T cell fraction (not recorded which). Receptors originate from a male donor with ankylosing spondylitis.

This clonotype was seen ten or more times. The rearrangement links TRBV6-2 or TRBV6-3 to TRBJ2-7; D is possibly TRBD1 (5 bases). The germline V gene encodes CDR1 MNHEY and CDR2 SVGEGT. This CDR3 is built from 14 residues. The V and J ends lost 7 bases and 6 bases respectively, with 19 bases between them. This CDR3 reads CASTTSGWRGEQYF. The DNA for the CDR3 is TGTGCCAGCACCACTTCAGGGTGGAGAGGCGAGCAGTACTTC.

This clonotype was counted at least ten times. The gene calls are TRBV5-1 and TRBJ1-6; D gene unclear. Trimming shortened V by 4 bases and J by 7 bases, and 12 bases separated the two germline ends. The CDR3 is 14 amino acids. Germline CDR1 and CDR2: SGHRS and YFSETQ. The CDR3 bases are TGCGCCAGCAGCCCCACGGTCGGGAATTCACCCCTCCACTTT. Translating gives CASSPTVGNSPLHF.

This clonotype was seen more than once but under ten times. This chain joins TRBV11-2 and TRBJ2-7; 10 nucleotides agree with TRBD2. Germline CDR1 SGHAT, CDR2 FQNNGV. After removal of 2 bases from V and 3 bases from J, the junction contained 1 base not matched to a gene. The CDR3 is 14 amino acids. The CDR3 region has the DNA TGTGCCAGCAGCTTAATAGCGGGGGGCTACGAGCAGTACTTC. Translation gives CASSLIAGGYEQYF.

This clonotype has a count of ten or more. The chain joins TRBV20-1 to TRBJ1-5; D is ambiguous. V was clipped by 4 bases and J by 0 bases, with 4 bases between them. This CDR3 has 12 amino acids. CDR1 is DFQATT, CDR2 SNEGSKA, per germline (reference sequence). The CDR3 spells CSATHSNQPQHF. The CDR3 nucleotides are TGCAGTGCTACTCATAGCAATCAGCCCCAGCATTTT.

This clonotype came up many times. The V and J genes are TRBV29-1 and TRBJ2-5; D uncertain. This CDR3 has 11 amino acids. CDR1 is SQVTM and CDR2 is ANQGSEA in the germline V gene. V lost 1 base and J lost 6, with 6 bases in between. The CDR3 protein is CSVEVGKTQYF. CDR3 bases: TGCAGCGTTGAAGTGGGAAAGACCCAGTACTTC.

This clonotype was found many times. The chain uses TRBV11-2 and TRBJ2-5; TRBD1 matches 8 bases. CDR1 is SGHAT and CDR2 is FQNNGV in the germline V gene. V lost 1 base and J lost 5; bases outside the gene matches: 12. The CDR3 consists of 17 residues. CDR3 DNA: TGTGCCAGCAGCTTAGCCCGAGGCAGGGGGCGATGGGAGACCCAGTACTTC. The encoded protein is CASSLARGRGRWETQYF.

This clonotype was seen many times. The V call is TRBV7-8, the J call TRBJ2-7; perhaps TRBD2 as D (6 bases). CDR3 length equals 14 residues. The V gene lost 5 bases and the J gene lost 5 bases, with 16 bases spanning the gap. The V gene's germline CDR1 is SGHVS and CDR2 FQNEAQ. The CDR3 DNA is TGTGCCAGCAGCCCGACGAGGGAGGAGAACGAGCAGTACTTC. It yields the protein CASSPTREENEQYF. Filled out from reference TRBV7-8 and TRBJ2-7, the complete variable domain reads GAGVSQSPRYKVAKRGQDVALRCDPISGHVSLFWYQQALGQGPEFLTYFQNEAQLDKSGLPSDRFFAERPEGSVSTLKIQRTQQEDSAVYLCASSPTREENEQYFGPGTRLTVT.

This clonotype was recorded many times. The V and J genes are TRBV5-1 and TRBJ2-1, with D possibly matching TRBD2 (6 bases). Germline CDR1 and CDR2: SGHRS and YFSETQ. The CDR3 runs 16 residues. V lost 4 bases to trimming and J lost 1 base, with 15 bases between them. The CDR3 is CASSPQPGLSYNEQFF. CDR3 nucleotides: TGCGCCAGCAGCCCGCAACCGGGACTGTCCTACAATGAGCAGTTCTTC.

The CDR3 is CASRLGTGATGELFF. Written as DNA, the CDR3 is TGTGCCAGCAGACTCGGGACAGGCGCTACCGGGGAGCTGTTTTTT. The chain carries TRBV11-2 and TRBJ2-2, with TRBD1 identical over 8 bases. Germline trimming cut 6 bases from V and 5 bases from J; bases unmatched to any gene: 8. This CDR3 has 15 amino acids. Germline loops: CDR1 SGHAT, CDR2 FQNNGV.

This sequence joins TRBV4-1 and TRBJ2-3, with 7 nucleotides matching TRBD2. The CDR3 consists of 16 residues. J gave up 2 bases and V 1 base, and 6 bases lay outside the gene matches. Germline V gives CDR1 MGHRA, CDR2 YSYEKL. The CDR3 nucleotides read TGCGCCAGCAGCCAAGGGGAGGGGACCCACACAGATACGCAGTATTTT. Translated: CASSQGEGTHTDTQYF.

This clonotype was counted a single time. The chain uses TRBV18 and TRBJ2-3; 12 nucleotides line up with TRBD1. The length of the CDR3 is 16 residues. The J segment lost 2 bases and the V segment lost 2 bases, leaving 2 bases of the junction unmatched. Per the germline V gene, CDR1 is KGHSH and CDR2 is LQKENI. Here the CDR3 reads CASSPGTGGFTDTQYF. The CDR3 DNA follows: TGTGCCAGCTCACCAGGGACAGGGGGCTTCACAGATACGCAGTATTTT. The full variable domain, completed using reference TRBV18 and TRBJ2-3, is NAGVMQNPRHLVRRRGQEARLRCSPMKGHSHVYWYRQLPEEGLKFMVYLQKENIIDESGMPKERFSAEFPKEGPSILRIQQVVRGDSAAYFCASSPGTGGFTDTQYFGPGTRLTVL.

A word on this clonotype: This may be a read error: a much more frequent sequence differs by one nucleotide. The V gene is TRBV20-1, the J gene TRBJ2-1; TRBD2 agrees at 7 bases. Per the germline V gene, CDR1 is DFQATT and CDR2 is SNEGSKA (reference sequence). The CDR3 sequence is 17 residues long. The CDR3: CIARDLEAGVSYNEQFF. The CDR3 DNA sequence: TGCATTGCTAGAGATTTGGAGGCGGGAGTGTCCTACAATGAGCAGTTCTTC.

The sample holds many counts of this clonotype. The CDR3 sequence is CSANRGQTQETQYF. The CDR3 DNA reads TGCAGTGCCAATAGGGGACAGACACAAGAGACCCAGTACTTC. J is TRBJ2-5 and V is TRBV20-1, with TRBD1 matching over 7 bases. Germline V CDR1 and CDR2: DFQATT, SNEGSKA (reference sequence). The CDR3 is made up of 14 amino acids. The ends lost 6 bases at V and 2 bases at J; junction bases unmatched: 9.

J is TRBJ1-5 and V is TRBV11-2, with 12 nucleotides matching TRBD1. The CDR3 is 18 residues long. The V gene's germline CDR1 is SGHAT and CDR2 FQNNGV. J lost 0 bases, V lost 4 bases, and 7 bases had no gene match. This CDR3 reads CASSYGTGGSYSNQPQHF. CDR3 coding DNA: TGTGCCAGCAGCTACGGGACAGGGGGCTCTTATAGCAATCAGCCCCAGCATTTT.

This clonotype was detected ten times or more. The chain recombines TRBV7-8 with TRBJ2-7; 7 positions agree with TRBD1. Trimming removed 1 base from V and 5 bases from J; junction bases left unmatched: 5. Germline CDR1 SGHVS, CDR2 FQNEAQ. The CDR3 consists of 14 residues. The DNA for the CDR3 is TGTGCCAGCAGCTTAGATATAGGGGGCGACGAGCAGTACTTC. Protein product: CASSLDIGGDEQYF.

This clonotype has just a few counts. The rearrangement links TRBV4-1 to TRBJ2-1, with D possibly TRBD2 on 5 matching bases. Trimming cost V 4 bases and J 10 bases, with 8 bases left between them. CDR1 and CDR2 (germline): MGHRA, YSYEKL. This CDR3 has 11 residues. The CDR3 loop is CASSREGEQFF. The CDR3 DNA is TGCGCCAGCAGCCGTGAGGGCGAGCAGTTCTTC.

The sample holds many counts of this clonotype. CDR3 in DNA: TGTGCCAGCAGCTTAGGGCCACCACCCTACGAGCAGTACTTC. Translating it yields CASSLGPPPYEQYF. The chain couples TRBV7-6 to TRBJ2-7; D remains ambiguous. The V and J ends lost 1 base and 2 bases respectively, with 9 bases between them. The CDR3 has 14 amino acids. Germline-derived CDR1 and CDR2 are SGHVS and FNYEAQ.

In its sample, this clonotype was seen many times. The genes are TRBV6-5 and TRBJ2-3; D is ambiguous. This CDR3 has 15 residues. V lost 5 bases and J 3 bases, leaving 15 bases between the germline ends. Germline V gene data show CDR1 as MNHEY and CDR2 as SVGAGI. CDR3 nucleotide sequence: TGTGCCAGCAGTGTACTCGAGTGGGAAACAGATACGCAGTATTTT. Protein sequence: CASSVLEWETDTQYF.

In this sample, this clonotype turned up many times. V gene TRBV9 combines with J gene TRBJ1-1; D call uncertain. Germline-derived CDR1 and CDR2 are SGDLS and YYNGEE. This CDR3 comprises 14 residues. V lost 1 base to trimming and J lost 1 base, with 8 bases between them. In nucleotides, the CDR3 is TGTGCCAGCAGCGTAACTTCAGGGAACACTGAAGCTTTCTTT. Its protein product is CASSVTSGNTEAFF.

Only one count was recorded for this clonotype. The V call is TRBV5-6, the J call TRBJ1-1, with D perhaps TRBD1 (5 bases). The germline V and J ends were trimmed by 0 bases and 7 bases, with 13 bases remaining between them. CDR1 and CDR2 (germline): SGHDT, YYEEEE. The CDR3 has 14 amino acids. This chain's CDR3 is CASSLAGGASEAFF. DNA of the CDR3: TGTGCCAGCAGCTTGGCCGGAGGGGCCAGTGAAGCTTTCTTT.

The chain combines TRBV2 with TRBJ1-1; possible D gene TRBD1, 5 bases. CDR3 size: 14 residues. V gave up 5 bases and J gave up 4 bases, with 14 bases separating them. The germline CDR1 and CDR2 sequences are SNHLY and FYNNEI. DNA of the CDR3: TGTGCCAGCAGTCCTCAGGGAGGGCCCACTGAAGCTTTCTTT. This codes for CASSPQGGPTEAFF. The full variable domain, its missing parts supplied by reference TRBV2 and TRBJ1-1, is EPEVTQTPSHQVTQMGQEVILRCVPISNHLYFYWYRQILGQKVEFLVSFYNNEISEKSEIFDDQFSVERPDGSNFTLKIRSTKLEDSAMYFCASSPQGGPTEAFFGQGTRLTVV.

This clonotype was picked up many times. The rearrangement uses TRBV12-3 or TRBV12-4 and TRBJ2-7; D gene uncertain. The CDR3 contains 11 residues. Trimming stripped 6 bases from V and 3 bases from J, with 6 bases between. In DNA, the CDR3 is TGTGCCAGCAGCATCTTCTACGAGCAGTACTTC. This sequence encodes CASSIFYEQYF.

This clonotype was picked up many times. This rearrangement joins TRBV5-4 to TRBJ2-3; tentatively, D is TRBD2 (5 bases). This CDR3 has 13 residues. Trimming stripped 2 bases from V and 6 bases from J, with 10 bases between. Germline V gives CDR1 SGHNT, CDR2 YYREEE (reference sequence). Here the CDR3 DNA reads TGTGCCAGCAGCTTCGGGAACGCGGATACGCAGTATTTT. Translating it yields CASSFGNADTQYF.

This clonotype was picked up many times. V and J are TRBV7-8 and TRBJ2-7, with TRBD1 as a possible D gene (5 bases). Trimming stripped 7 bases from V and 6 bases from J, with 22 bases between. The CDR3 sequence is 15 residues long. Per germline, CDR1 SGHVS and CDR2 FQNEAQ. The CDR3 spells CASTPAQGLNREQYF. CDR3 nucleotide sequence: TGTGCCAGCACGCCCGCCCAGGGATTAAATCGCGAGCAGTACTTC.

This clonotype has ten or more counts. The CDR3: CASSLGSTGYGYTF. The DNA for the CDR3 is TGTGCCAGCAGCTTAGGTTCGACAGGCTATGGCTACACCTTC. The chain has TRBV11-2 and TRBJ1-2; D is possibly TRBD1 (6 bases). Trimming pared 1 base from V and 4 bases from J, leaving 10 bases between. The CDR3 is 14 amino acids. Per the germline V gene, CDR1 is SGHAT and CDR2 is FQNNGV. Drawing the rest from reference TRBV11-2 and TRBJ1-2, the complete variable domain is EAGVAQSPRYKIIEKRQSVAFWCNPISGHATLYWYQQILGQGPKLLIQFQNNGVVDDSQLPKDRFSAERLKGVDSTLKIQPAKLEDSAVYLCASSLGSTGYGYTFGSGTRLTVV.

V is TRBV2 and J is TRBJ2-3, with D possibly being TRBD1 (5 bases). The CDR3 is 13 residues long. The V gene's germline CDR1 is SNHLY and CDR2 FYNNEI. Trimming took 1 base from V and 6 from J, leaving 8 bases between them. Written as DNA, the CDR3 is TGTGCCAGCAGTGAAGTTCAGGGCGATACGCAGTATTTT. It specifies CASSEVQGDTQYF.

This clonotype was seen more than once but under ten times. This sequence joins TRBV4-3 and TRBJ2-4; TRBD2 aligns across 8 bases. In germline, CDR1 is LGHNA, CDR2 YSLEER. With V trimmed by 6 bases and J by 10 bases, 14 bases remained unmatched. The CDR3 consists of 15 residues. The CDR3 spells CASSPGGVPETIQYF. The DNA for the CDR3 is TGCGCCAGCAGTCCGGGGGGGGTTCCGGAAACGATTCAGTACTTC.

There are many counts of this clonotype. The chain links TRBV20-1 to TRBJ2-2, with D tentatively TRBD2 (6 bases). The V gene lost 0 bases and the J gene lost 7 bases, with 12 bases spanning the gap. The CDR3 totals 14 residues. Per germline, CDR1 DFQATT and CDR2 SNEGSKA (reference sequence). CDR3 protein: CSARDGGFDGELFF. In DNA, the CDR3 is TGCAGTGCTAGAGATGGAGGGTTCGACGGGGAGCTGTTTTTT.

This clonotype was detected ten times or more. This chain joins TRBV24-1 and TRBJ2-1, with 9 bases aligning to TRBD2. The J segment lost 1 base and the V segment lost 1 base, leaving 7 bases of the junction unmatched. Germline V CDR1 and CDR2: KGHDR, SFDVKD. This CDR3 has 18 residues. The CDR3 DNA follows: TGTGCCACCAGTGATTTTGCTGCGCGGGAGGGGTCCTACAATGAGCAGTTCTTC. Its translation: CATSDFAAREGSYNEQFF.

This clonotype occurred a few times. The rearrangement joins TRBV24-1 to TRBJ2-3, with D possibly TRBD1 on 5 matching bases. This CDR3 comprises 18 residues. V gave up 4 bases and J gave up 4 bases, with 23 bases separating them. Germline V gene data show CDR1 as KGHDR and CDR2 as SFDVKD. DNA of the CDR3: TGTGCCACCAGTGACGTTTCGGCAGGGCAGACCAAACCAGATACGCAGTATTTT. Translating gives CATSDVSAGQTKPDTQYF.

This clonotype was recorded at least ten times. V is TRBV12-3 or TRBV12-4 and J is TRBJ2-3, with TRBD2 matching 7 bases. V lost 3 bases and J lost 4; bases outside the gene matches: 10. The CDR3 extends over 16 amino acids. The CDR3 sequence: CASSLRGGSFADTQYF. In nucleotides, the CDR3 is TGTGCCAGCAGTTTGAGGGGCGGGAGTTTTGCAGATACGCAGTATTTT.